The clone carrying this T cell receptor beta chain has ten or more counts. Its antigen is not known. Mismatch with germline at one junction end may stem from a read error. Germline assignment: CDR1 SGHRS and CDR2 YFSETQ. This CDR3 comprises 12 residues. These data come from a study of T-cell reconstitution after alpha-beta-depleted transplantation in children. Study conclusions and caveats: About two months after transplant, alpha-beta T cells reportedly came from several hundred expanded graft clones. It was newly produced T cells that mostly accounted for T-cell counts and diversity one year after transplant. Some patients' high day-60 TCRbeta diversity was traced to surviving recipient T cells and thymic progenitors.

During its preparation, the TCRbeta library received unique molecular identifiers. A single record per CDR3 protein comes from TCRdb applying MiXCR to the PCR reads. Here the sample spans hundreds of thousands of distinct CDR3 sequences, around 13% being singletons. V is TRBV5-1 and J is TRBJ2-3; no firm D call. The receptor comes from a girl aged 2-15 years with congenital amegakaryocytic thrombocytopenia, due to receive a stem cell transplant. The sample here was PBMCs, taken before TCRalphabeta/CD19-depleted stem cell transplant. As DNA, the CDR3 is TGTGCCAGCTCACCACCCACAGATACGCAGTATTTT. Translating gives CASSPPTDTQYF.